These 19 T cell receptor beta chains originate from one sample sequenced in a study of cytomegalovirus exposure and HLA in healthy donors. PCR employed 60 Vbeta and 13 Jbeta primers. TCRdb's table, derived via immunoSEQ multiplex PCR, lists solely in-frame clones and lacks some. The repertoire consists of around 300,000 clones, with under 80% occurring once and the leading ten covering around 2%. Sequenced input: PBMCs. These receptors were collected from a female donor in good health and CMV-seronegative.

The chain employs TRBV6-6 and TRBJ2-2; D remains unclear. Trimming removed 6 bases at V and 3 bases at J, with 5 bases between. The CDR3 covers 12 residues. CDR1 is MNHNY and CDR2 is SVGAGI in the germline V gene (reference sequence). CDR3 sequence (DNA): TGTGCCAGCAGCCCGGACACCGGGGAGCTGTTTTTT. This translates into CASSPDTGELFF.

The CDR3 coding sequence is TGTGCCAGCAGCTTAGGGATCTCGCGGGCTACCTACGAGCAGTACTTC. Amino acids: CASSLGISRATYEQYF. The rearrangement joins TRBV13 to TRBJ2-5; perhaps TRBD2 as D (5 bases). The J call is in doubt because the DNA end fits TRBJ2-7 better. Germline-derived CDR1 and CDR2 are PRHDT and FYEKMQ (reference sequence). This CDR3 spans 16 amino acids.

This clone was seen a few times. The chain links TRBV28 to TRBJ2-1; TRBD1 matches at 9 bases. The CDR3 has 15 amino acids. The V segment lost 7 bases and the J segment 4 bases; nucleotides outside the gene matches: 8. Germline CDR1 reads MDHEN; CDR2 reads SYDVKM. The CDR3 here is CASTSGTGTYNEQFF. CDR3 bases: TGTGCCAGCACCTCCGGGACAGGGACGTACAATGAGCAGTTCTTC.

This clone was seen a handful of times. The chain combines TRBV30 with TRBJ1-1; 7 bases fit TRBD1. V lost 8 bases and J lost 1; bases outside the gene matches: 16. From germline, CDR1 is GTSNPN and CDR2 SVGIG (reference sequence). This CDR3 has 16 amino acids. The CDR3 reads CANQKGALVWNTEAFF. The CDR3 DNA is TGTGCCAACCAAAAGGGGGCGCTCGTTTGGAACACTGAAGCTTTCTTT.

This clone was picked up one time. This chain connects TRBV11-2 to TRBJ1-2; D perhaps matches TRBD1 (6 bases). The CDR3 has 15 amino acids. The germline V and J ends were trimmed by 7 bases and 5 bases, with 20 bases remaining between them. Per the germline V gene, CDR1 is SGHAT and CDR2 is FQNNGV. The chain's CDR3 is CASIEKRGREYGYTF. In nucleotides, the CDR3 is TGTGCCAGCATCGAAAAGAGGGGGAGGGAGTATGGCTACACCTTC. Supplemented by reference TRBV11-2 and TRBJ1-2, the full variable domain reads EAGVAQSPRYKIIEKRQSVAFWCNPISGHATLYWYQQILGQGPKLLIQFQNNGVVDDSQLPKDRFSAERLKGVDSTLKIQPAKLEDSAVYLCASIEKRGREYGYTFGSGTRLTVV.

The rearrangement links TRBV7-2 to TRBJ2-7; TRBD2 agrees at 13 bases. Trimming cost V 4 bases and J 3 bases; bases outside gene matches: 3. The CDR3 has 15 residues. CDR1 and CDR2 (germline): SGHTA, FQGNSA. CDR3 amino acids: CASSWGLAGNYEQYF. In nucleotides, the CDR3 is TGTGCCAGCAGCTGGGGACTAGCGGGGAACTACGAGCAGTACTTC. The complete variable domain, with remaining parts taken from reference TRBV7-2 and TRBJ2-7, reads GAGVSQSPSNKVTEKGKDVELRCDPISGHTALYWYRQSLGQGLEFLIYFQGNSAPDKSGLPSDRFSAERTGGSVSTLTIQRTQQEDSAVYLCASSWGLAGNYEQYFGPGTRLTVT.

The J gene is TRBJ2-2, the V gene TRBV19, with 9 positions matching TRBD2. The length of the CDR3 is 17 residues. The germline V gene encodes CDR1 LNHDA and CDR2 SQIVND (reference sequence). V lost 6 bases to trimming and J lost 5 bases; unmatched junction nucleotides: 13. In DNA, the CDR3 is TGTGCCAGTAGAAGAGCGGGAGGACGAACGTCGACCGGGGAGCTGTTTTTT. It specifies CASRRAGGRTSTGELFF.

The chain couples TRBV12-5 to TRBJ1-3, with no clear D. Between the trimmed V and J ends, which lost 6 bases and 1 base, there was a span of 16 bases. The CDR3 extends over 16 amino acids. Germline-derived CDR1 and CDR2 are LGHNT and FRNRAP. CDR3 in DNA: TGTGCTAGTGGATCTAGGACTTCGGGGTCTGGAAACACCATATATTTT. Translating gives CASGSRTSGSGNTIYF.

The V gene is TRBV7-2, the J gene TRBJ1-6; D perhaps matches TRBD1 (5 bases). In germline, CDR1 is SGHTA, CDR2 FQGNSA. This CDR3 spans 15 amino acids. V was cut by 2 bases and J by 8 bases, with 13 bases left in between. For the CDR3, the DNA is TGTGCCAGCAGCTTAAGGAGCGGGGCGGATTCACCCCTCCACTTT. Residues: CASSLRSGADSPLHF.

The V call is TRBV7-2, the J call TRBJ2-7, with TRBD1 matching over 10 bases. The ends lost 6 bases at V and 5 bases at J; junction bases unmatched: 7. Germline V CDR1 and CDR2: SGHTA, FQGNSA. The CDR3 loop spans 14 amino acids. In nucleotides, the CDR3 is TGTGCCAGCAGACTCCGGGACAGGGGCCACGAGCAGTACTTC. Residues: CASRLRDRGHEQYF.

The V and J genes are TRBV5-6 and TRBJ2-2; 7 nucleotides agree with TRBD2. Germline lookup yields CDR1 SGHDT and CDR2 YYEEEE. J gave up 4 bases and V 0 bases, and 6 bases lay outside the gene matches. CDR3 length: 16 amino acids. CDR3 bases: TGTGCCAGCAGCTTGGCCGCGGGAGTGGCCACCGGGGAGCTGTTTTTT. This encodes CASSLAAGVATGELFF.

The chain carries TRBV19 and TRBJ1-1; 8 bases agree with TRBD1. The CDR3 has 13 amino acids. CDR1 is LNHDA and CDR2 is SQIVND in the germline V gene (reference sequence). With 5 bases clipped from V and 5 bases from J, the junction kept 4 bases outside the gene matches. CDR3 sequence reads: CASSDRGWTEAFF. The CDR3 nucleotides are TGTGCCAGTAGTGACAGGGGATGGACTGAAGCTTTCTTT.

The chain carries TRBV7-9 and TRBJ2-7; 7 bases are a match to TRBD2. CDR3 size: 15 residues. Per germline, CDR1 SEHNR and CDR2 FQNEAQ (reference sequence). Losses at the gene ends were 5 bases for V and 1 base for J; bases not matched to a gene: 8. The CDR3 protein is CASSREGGSSYEQYF. For the CDR3, the DNA is TGTGCCAGCAGCCGAGAGGGCGGGAGTTCCTACGAGCAGTACTTC.

This rearrangement joins TRBV10-2 to TRBJ2-1; D may be TRBD2 (5 bases). The CDR3 extends over 14 amino acids. Germline CDR1 and CDR2: WSHSY and SAAADI. V lost 2 bases, J lost 10 bases, and 15 bases lay in between. The CDR3 loop reads CASSEAPGVSEQFF. In DNA form, the CDR3 reads TGCGCCAGCAGTGAGGCGCCCGGGGTCAGCGAGCAGTTCTTC.

The genes are TRBV27 and TRBJ2-7, with D perhaps matching TRBD2 (6 bases). Trimming pared 0 bases from V and 3 bases from J, leaving 12 bases between. There are 15 residues in the CDR3. Germline assignment: CDR1 MNHEY and CDR2 SMNVEV (reference sequence). The CDR3 is CASSLSPTRYYEQYF. DNA for the CDR3: TGTGCCAGCAGTTTATCGCCGACTAGATACTACGAGCAGTACTTC.

V is TRBV11-3 and J is TRBJ2-1; 10 bases agree with TRBD2. The CDR3 extends over 16 amino acids. V dropped 1 base and J dropped 6; count of bases not matched to a gene: 6. Germline assignment: CDR1 SGHNT and CDR2 YENEEA. The CDR3 bases are TGTGCCAGCAGCTTAGGTCCTAGCGGGAGAGTCAATGAGCAGTTCTTC. Its protein is CASSLGPSGRVNEQFF.

This clone was seen a few times. This specimen includes other DNA sequences encoding the same CDR3. The chain joins TRBV27 to TRBJ2-3; D is unclear. With 5 bases removed from V and 1 base from J, the gap between germline ends came to 4 bases. This CDR3 region has 12 residues. Germline V CDR1 and CDR2: MNHEY, SMNVEV (reference sequence). The CDR3 nucleotides are TGTGCCAGCAGTCGAGGCACAGATACGCAGTATTTT. Encoded protein: CASSRGTDTQYF.

The chain carries TRBV5-1 and TRBJ2-1, with TRBD2 as a possible D gene (5 bases). CDR3 length: 14 residues. The V and J ends lost 7 bases and 3 bases respectively, with 14 bases between them. CDR1 SGHRS and CDR2 YFSETQ come from the germline V gene. The CDR3 spells CASGVERIYNEQFF. The CDR3 DNA sequence: TGCGCCAGCGGAGTAGAGCGGATCTACAATGAGCAGTTCTTC.

The chain has TRBV7-2 and TRBJ1-5; D ambiguous. The CDR3 is 16 residues long. Germline-derived CDR1 and CDR2 are SGHTA and FQGNSA. The V and J ends lost 5 bases and 2 bases respectively, with 16 bases between them. CDR3 loop: CASSPQTPWGNQPQHF. The CDR3 nucleotides are TGTGCCAGCAGCCCTCAGACTCCTTGGGGCAATCAGCCCCAGCATTTT.